A single sample is the source of the 30 T cell receptor beta chains below, sequenced in a study of blood T cell repertoires in COVID-19. Clones were sequenced by immunoSEQ multiplex PCR, and TCRdb holds only the in-frame ones, with some missing. This repertoire shows about 290,000 clones, around 92% found once; its top ten account for around 10%. Sequencing input: peripheral blood. The receptors stem from a woman between 25 and 40 years old with COVID-19, enrolled during active disease.

This clone showed up just a few times. V and J are TRBV28 and TRBJ1-2; 8 bases map to TRBD1. The CDR3 contains 16 residues. CDR1 MDHEN and CDR2 SYDVKM come from the germline V gene. The V segment lost 4 bases and the J segment 4 bases; nucleotides outside the gene matches: 11. CDR3 sequence reads: CASSSGGDRLAYGYTF. As DNA, the CDR3 is TGTGCCAGCAGTTCCGGCGGGGACAGGCTCGCCTATGGCTACACCTTC.

This clone was observed a single time. This chain connects TRBV5-1 to TRBJ2-1, with 9 bases aligning to TRBD2. Trimming cost V 4 bases and J 7 bases; bases outside gene matches: 15. The germline V gene has CDR1 SGHRS and CDR2 YFSETQ. The CDR3 runs 17 residues. DNA for the CDR3: TGCGCCAGCAGCGCCCTGCCGCGGCGGGGGGGCCCTAATGAGCAGTTCTTC. It translates to CASSALPRRGGPNEQFF. The variable domain in full, completed from reference TRBV5-1 and TRBJ2-1, reads KAGVTQTPRYLIKTRGQQVTLSCSPISGHRSVSWYQQTPGQGLQFLFEYFSETQRNKGNFPGRFSGRQFSNSRSEMNVSTLELGDSALYLCASSALPRRGGPNEQFFGPGTRLTVL.

This chain connects TRBV19 to TRBJ2-7; D unclear. V was clipped by 3 bases and J by 2 bases, with 11 bases between them. The CDR3 totals 14 residues. CDR1 is LNHDA, CDR2 SQIVND, per germline (reference sequence). DNA for the CDR3: TGTGCCAGTAGTATGGATACAGAAACCTACGAGCAGTACTTC. As protein: CASSMDTETYEQYF.

This chain's CDR3 is CASSRDSTGDTQYF. The CDR3 DNA follows: TGTGCCAGTAGCCGGGACTCCACGGGAGATACGCAGTATTTT. The chain joins TRBV19 to TRBJ2-3; the D gene is possibly TRBD2 (6 bases). This CDR3 region has 14 residues. CDR1 and CDR2 from the germline V gene are LNHDA and SQIVND (reference sequence). The V end lost 6 bases, the J end lost 5 bases, and 15 bases lay between the germline ends.

The V gene is TRBV5-6, the J gene TRBJ1-5, with TRBD1 as a possible D gene (5 bases). The CDR3 covers 13 residues. Germline values: CDR1 SGHDT, CDR2 YYEEEE. Trimming took 2 bases from V and 7 from J, leaving 10 bases between them. The CDR3 sequence: CASSLAGIQPQHF. CDR3 DNA: TGTGCCAGCAGCTTAGCAGGGATCCAGCCCCAGCATTTT. Full variable domain (remainder filled in from reference TRBV5-6 and TRBJ1-5): DAGVTQSPTHLIKTRGQQVTLRCSPKSGHDTVSWYQQALGQGPQFIFQYYEEEERQRGNFPDRFSGHQFPNYSSELNVNALLLGDSALYLCASSLAGIQPQHFGDGTRLSIL.

V is TRBV6-5 and J is TRBJ1-2, with a possible D match to TRBD1 (6 bases). This CDR3 is 13 amino acids long. V lost 9 bases, J lost 4 bases, and 15 bases lay in between. Germline V gene lookup returns CDR1 MNHEY and CDR2 SVGAGI. CDR3 nucleotides: TGTGCCAGTACAGGGTACGGGACCTATGGCTACACCTTC. Its protein is CASTGYGTYGYTF.

The J gene is TRBJ2-1, the V gene TRBV11-3; D is perhaps TRBD2 (6 bases). Trimming removed 1 base from V and 3 bases from J, with 10 bases in between. This CDR3 comprises 15 residues. Per the germline V gene, CDR1 is SGHNT and CDR2 is YENEEA. The CDR3 loop is CASSLGTTNYNEQFF. The DNA of the CDR3 is TGTGCCAGCAGCTTAGGGACTACCAACTACAATGAGCAGTTCTTC.

This clone appeared a few times. J is TRBJ1-2 and V is TRBV5-5; D is perhaps TRBD1 (5 bases). The CDR3 spans 14 residues. Trimming left V 0 bases short and J 1 base short, with 7 bases between. Germline V gene lookup returns CDR1 SGHKS and CDR2 YYEKEE (reference sequence). The CDR3 sequence is CASSLDRINYGYTF. The CDR3, as DNA: TGTGCCAGCAGCTTGGACAGGATTAACTATGGCTACACCTTC.

The chain has TRBV27 and TRBJ1-2; D is unresolved. Germline lookup yields CDR1 MNHEY and CDR2 SMNVEV (reference sequence). V was pared by 2 bases and J by 6 bases, with 10 bases between. The CDR3 sequence is 13 residues long. The CDR3 protein is CASSLHNQDGYTF. The CDR3 DNA reads as TGTGCCAGCAGTTTACACAATCAGGATGGCTACACCTTC.

For the CDR3, the DNA is TGCGCCAGCAGCTTCCGAACAGTTAACTATGGCTACACCTTC. Protein product: CASSFRTVNYGYTF. The rearrangement joins TRBV5-1 to TRBJ1-2; D gene ambiguous. The CDR3 has 14 residues. Trimming removed 2 bases from V and 1 base from J, with 9 bases in between. Germline-derived CDR1 and CDR2 are SGHRS and YFSETQ.

This sequence joins TRBV5-1 and TRBJ1-1; 9 bases line up with TRBD1. V shed 3 bases and J 1 base; nucleotides not matched to a gene: 4. This CDR3 region has 15 residues. In germline, CDR1 is SGHRS, CDR2 YFSETQ. DNA of the CDR3: TGCGCCAGCAGCTCAACAGGGGGCTCGAACACTGAAGCTTTCTTT. Amino acids: CASSSTGGSNTEAFF.

This clone was detected a few times. CDR3 DNA sequence: TGTGCCAGCAGCGTATCTTCACAGGGGGCGGGCACTGAAGCTTTCTTT. Translated, it gives CASSVSSQGAGTEAFF. The J gene is TRBJ1-1, the V gene TRBV9; TRBD1 agrees at 9 bases. J lost 4 bases, V lost 1 base, and 8 bases had no gene match. This CDR3 spans 16 amino acids. CDR1 is SGDLS and CDR2 is YYNGEE in the germline V gene.

Regarding this clone: Within the sample, other DNA sequences also encode this same CDR3. CDR3 coding DNA: TGCGCCAGCAGCCAAGATCTGGAGACCCAGTACTTC. Its protein is CASSQDLETQYF. The chain has TRBV4-1 and TRBJ2-5; D gene unclear. The CDR3 has 12 residues. Germline CDR1 reads MGHRA; CDR2 reads YSYEKL. The ends were cut back, 0 bases at V and 5 bases at J, with 4 bases in the middle.

V usage is TRBV11-2 and J usage is TRBJ2-7; 8 bases line up with TRBD1. The germline gives CDR1 SGHAT, CDR2 FQNNGV. This CDR3 contains 12 residues. V trimming: 5 bases; J trimming: 6 bases; junction bases outside the gene matches: 3. The CDR3 nucleotides are TGTGCCAGCAGCCGAGACAGGGGCGAGCAGTACTTC. Encoded protein: CASSRDRGEQYF.

This clone was detected only once. The gene calls are TRBV30 and TRBJ2-1, with 7 nucleotides matching TRBD2. There are 14 residues in the CDR3. Per the germline V gene, CDR1 is GTSNPN and CDR2 is SVGIG (reference sequence). Trimming removed 0 bases from V and 8 bases from J; junction bases left unmatched: 7. The CDR3 DNA reads TGTGCCTGGAGTGTGTCGGGGGGAGGGGATGAGCAGTTCTTC. Protein sequence: CAWSVSGGGDEQFF.

The chain carries TRBV6-5 and TRBJ1-2; D ambiguous. The V end was cut by 8 bases, the J end by 2 bases, with 15 bases between. The CDR3 covers 14 residues. Germline values: CDR1 MNHEY, CDR2 SVGAGI. Here the CDR3 DNA reads TGTGCCAGCGGACTGGGTAGGGCCAACTATGGCTACACCTTC. This translates into CASGLGRANYGYTF.

The chain has TRBV7-9 and TRBJ2-2; 9 bases align to TRBD2. Trimming took 1 base from V and 6 from J; bases not matched to a gene: 6. Per the germline V gene, CDR1 is SEHNR and CDR2 is FQNEAQ (reference sequence). The CDR3 has 16 amino acids. CDR3 protein: CASSLDLGLASGELFF. The CDR3 DNA sequence: TGTGCCAGCAGCTTAGACCTCGGACTAGCGTCCGGGGAGCTGTTTTTT.

V is TRBV5-5 and J is TRBJ2-1; weak D call: TRBD2 (5 bases). The germline gives CDR1 SGHKS, CDR2 YYEKEE (reference sequence). Trimming left V 3 bases short and J 6 bases short, with 13 bases between. The CDR3 runs 14 residues. CDR3 bases: TGTGCCAGCAGCTCGGGGTATTTTGTCAATGAGCAGTTCTTC. It yields the protein CASSSGYFVNEQFF.

The chain couples TRBV7-9 to TRBJ2-1; 9 nucleotides match TRBD2. After removal of 3 bases from V and 2 bases from J, the junction contained 2 bases not matched to a gene. The CDR3 covers 15 residues. CDR1 is SEHNR and CDR2 is FQNEAQ in the germline V gene (reference sequence). The CDR3 coding sequence is TGTGCCAGCAGCTTCTCTAGCGGGGCCTACAATGAGCAGTTCTTC. Residues: CASSFSSGAYNEQFF.

This chain uses TRBV21-1 with TRBJ1-1. TRBV21-1 is a recognized pseudogene. The CDR3 runs 15 residues. This chain's CDR3 is CASSKESRVNTEAFF. The CDR3, as DNA: TGTGCCAGCAGCAAAGAATCGAGGGTGAACACTGAAGCTTTCTTT.

The rearrangement links TRBV27 to TRBJ1-4; no firm D call. Germline V gene data show CDR1 as MNHEY and CDR2 as SMNVEV (reference sequence). The CDR3 has 14 amino acids. V lost 6 bases to trimming and J lost 8 bases, with 16 bases between them. CDR3 in amino acids: CASSPGWAGEKLFF. In DNA, the CDR3 is TGTGCCAGCAGCCCCGGTTGGGCGGGGGAAAAACTGTTTTTT.

This chain joins TRBV6-5 and TRBJ2-5; 8 nucleotides agree with TRBD1. Trimming at V came to 4 bases and at J to 9 bases, leaving 7 bases not matched to a gene. CDR1 and CDR2 from the germline V gene are MNHEY and SVGAGI. This CDR3 comprises 13 residues. The chain's CDR3 is CASSLTGDRAQYF. DNA of the CDR3: TGTGCCAGCAGTTTGACAGGGGACCGGGCCCAGTACTTC.

The rearrangement joins TRBV6-5 to TRBJ1-5; TRBD1 might be the D (6 bases). This CDR3 region has 14 residues. Germline CDR1 and CDR2: MNHEY and SVGAGI. V lost 6 bases to trimming and J lost 4 bases, with 13 bases between them. As DNA, the CDR3 is TGTGCCAGCAGGGGCGGCACAGGGAATCAGCCCCAGCATTTT. It is translated as CASRGGTGNQPQHF.

V and J are TRBV18 and TRBJ1-3; weak D call: TRBD1 (5 bases). CDR1 and CDR2 from the germline V gene are KGHSH and LQKENI. Trimming took 3 bases from V and 5 from J, leaving 20 bases between them. The CDR3 length is 17 residues. The CDR3 sequence: CASSPLTPGGRRNTIYF. For the CDR3, the DNA is TGTGCCAGCTCACCGTTAACCCCCGGGGGAAGAAGAAACACCATATATTTT.

The V and J genes are TRBV19 and TRBJ2-7; D remains unclear. V was shortened by 10 bases and J by 0 bases, with 13 bases between the two germline ends. Germline CDR1 is LNHDA and CDR2 is SQIVND (reference sequence). There are 13 residues in the CDR3. This chain's CDR3 is CATSFDNSYEQYF. For the CDR3, the DNA is TGTGCCACGTCCTTCGACAACTCCTACGAGCAGTACTTC.

The rearrangement joins TRBV2 to TRBJ1-1, with TRBD1 matching over 9 bases. V gave up 8 bases and J gave up 3 bases; unmatched junction bases: 7. The CDR3 sequence is 14 residues long. Germline V gives CDR1 SNHLY, CDR2 FYNNEI. This CDR3 is CASHRGRVDTEAFF. CDR3 DNA: TGTGCCAGCCACAGGGGGCGCGTCGACACTGAAGCTTTCTTT. The full variable domain, with the rest looked up from reference TRBV2 and TRBJ1-1, is EPEVTQTPSHQVTQMGQEVILRCVPISNHLYFYWYRQILGQKVEFLVSFYNNEISEKSEIFDDQFSVERPDGSNFTLKIRSTKLEDSAMYFCASHRGRVDTEAFFGQGTRLTVV.

The chain links TRBV11-2 to TRBJ2-1; a weak D match, TRBD1 (7 bases). The length of the CDR3 is 15 residues. Germline V CDR1 and CDR2: SGHAT, FQNNGV. Trimming took off 1 base at V and 10 bases at J, with 17 bases between the two ends. CDR3 region: CASSLVQGGEFEQFF. CDR3 coding DNA: TGTGCCAGCAGCTTAGTCCAGGGGGGTGAATTCGAGCAGTTCTTC.

The rearrangement joins TRBV5-6 to TRBJ1-5; maybe TRBD1 (5 bases). CDR1 is SGHDT and CDR2 is YYEEEE in the germline V gene. V shed 2 bases and J shed 7 bases, with 10 bases lying between them. The CDR3 totals 13 residues. CDR3 bases: TGTGCCAGCAGCTTTTGGCGGGGCCAGCCCCAGCATTTT. Its protein is CASSFWRGQPQHF.

This chain uses TRBV4-1 with TRBJ1-1; TRBD1 aligns across 7 bases. Trimming took 2 bases from V and 8 from J; bases not matched to a gene: 8. The CDR3 totals 14 residues. Germline loops: CDR1 MGHRA, CDR2 YSYEKL. CDR3 in amino acids: CASSQSHRGGEAFF. In DNA, the CDR3 is TGCGCCAGCAGCCAATCGCACAGGGGAGGAGAAGCTTTCTTT.

The gene calls are TRBV5-6 and TRBJ2-2; possible D gene TRBD2, 5 bases. This CDR3 is 13 amino acids long. The V end lost 7 bases, the J end lost 6 bases, and 13 bases lay between the germline ends. Germline V CDR1 and CDR2: SGHDT, YYEEEE. The CDR3 bases are TGTGCCAGCTTACCCCCCGGGGCCGGGGAGCTGTTTTTT. Its translation is CASLPPGAGELFF. The full variable domain, in which reference TRBV5-6 and TRBJ2-2 provide the parts outside the CDR3, is DAGVTQSPTHLIKTRGQQVTLRCSPKSGHDTVSWYQQALGQGPQFIFQYYEEEERQRGNFPDRFSGHQFPNYSSELNVNALLLGDSALYLCASLPPGAGELFFGEGSRLTVL.